This T cell receptor (beta chain) was sequenced for a study of read filtering for tumor transcriptome and immune sequencing. At least ten counts were recorded for this clonotype. This library used roughly 0.4 ug RNA and molecular barcoded adaptors spanning alpha/delta and beta/gamma chains. TCRdb itself ran the reads through MiXCR, one entry per CDR3 protein. The sample consists of tens of thousands of distinct CDR3 sequences, approximately 15% of them appearing once. The J segment lost 8 bases and the V segment lost 3 bases, leaving 4 bases of the junction unmatched. Germline-derived CDR1 and CDR2 are MNHEY and SMNVEV (reference sequence). CDR3 size: 13 residues.

The origin of this receptor is a donor over 35 with multiple myeloma. The V call is TRBV27, the J call TRBJ2-1; 7 bases are a match to TRBD2. Sequencing input: a population of CD138-negative cells sorted from bone marrow. CDR3 loop: CASSFAGEDEQFF. DNA for the CDR3: TGTGCCAGCAGTTTTGCGGGAGAGGATGAGCAGTTCTTC.